This T cell receptor (beta chain) emerged from a study of regulatory T cells in long-lasting Graves disease (dated by TCRdb to 2020 to 2023). In terms of the full investigation: Persistent Graves' disease was defined as antithyroid drug treatment for over 5 years with persistently positive TSH receptor autoantibodies. Patients with persistent Graves' disease were compared with patients with newly diagnosed Graves' disease using TCR sequencing and RNA sequencing of peripheral blood. The study took place in China and was registered as a clinical trial. A total of roughly 33 samples were covered by TCR sequencing, comprising some 13 persistent and around 20 newly diagnosed Graves' disease patients. On average, persistent Graves' disease patients in the clinical cohort had been on antithyroid drugs for roughly 11 years.

V is clipped by 3 bases and J by 3 bases, and the sequence between their germline boundaries is 11 bases long. CDR1 and CDR2 are read off the germline V gene as SGHTA and FQGTGA. The CDR3 covers 15 residues, taking in both the cysteine and the phenylalanine. Of the read, only the CDR3 DNA is kept; its 45 bases are in frame from base 1. The time point label, read with the paper, signifies: persistent/refractory GD, antithyroid drugs over 5 years with positive TRAb. For both TCR sequencing and RNA sequencing, RNA was extracted from PBMCs in TRIzol. Graves' disease was diagnosed according to American Thyroid Association guidelines. Patients for the study were recruited at an endocrinology department in Xi'an, China. From each patient, approximately 10 milliliters of peripheral blood was collected into an EDTA anticoagulant tube. PBMCs were isolated by Ficoll Paque Plus density gradient separation without further T cell sorting. An Agilent 2100 Bioanalyzer and agarose gel were used to check RNA quality, and a NanoDrop 2000 was used to measure RNA concentration.

With regard to this clonotype: The antigen it binds to is not known. No much larger clone exists at a distance of one base, and base qualities are not known.

Receptor libraries were prepared by multiplex PCR. Sequencer: Illumina HiSeq 4000. TCR beta libraries were built with iRepertoire HTBI primers and Arm-PCR amplification of CDR3 regions. Before sequencing, the PCR products went through gel purification. In the paper's pipeline: Gene usage analysis of CDR3 amino acid clonotypes relied on the roughly 60 TRBV and 15 or so TRBJ segments identified across samples. COPE and FqMerger were used to merge filtered high-quality paired reads into contigs. BLAST was used to align contigs to IMGT TRBV, TRBD and TRBJ reference genes, and CDR3 was defined according to IMGT. Any clonotype with a frequency above 0.1% was classified as a highly expanded clone. Shannon entropy served as the measure of repertoire diversity, while the Gini coefficient captured V-J evenness. Clonotypes shared by more than one individual were considered public. The raw public data were reprocessed by TCRdb itself: fastp quality trimming at Q25, MiXCR clonotype calling, in-frame beta chains only. Every CDR3 protein is listed once, alongside the most common genes and DNA of its rows. It is TCRdb's table, rather than the study itself, that gives the V and J calls and clone size. The table for this sample lists a few hundred thousand distinct CDR3 sequences; about 25% of them were counted only once. The top ten clones comprise roughly 26% of the sample.

Results the study describes overall, beyond this receptor: The small sample size was acknowledged by the authors as a limitation that may reduce accuracy. The study examined only peripheral blood because the primary lesion, thyroid tissue, could not be accessed. Persistent disease showed preferential use of TRBV28, TRBJ1-2 and TRBJ2-5, whereas newly diagnosed disease favored TRBV20-1 and TRBJ2-1. Compared with newly diagnosed patients, persistent Graves' disease patients had lower TCR Shannon entropy and fewer highly expanded clones, which suggests clonal expansion. A larger number of public clonotypes was shared among persistent patients (approximately 2,600) than among newly diagnosed patients (about 990). Only the TCR beta chain was sequenced and analyzed.

The sample in question was peripheral blood mononuclear cells (PBMCs), obtained when the disease was refractory, from a patient treated with antithyroid drugs. The sequence came from a female donor with Graves disease. The V and J genes are TRBV7-3 and TRBJ2-2, and TRBD1 may be the D gene, going by 5 matching bases. The DNA is TGTGCCAGCAGCTTTTCACAGGTGGACACCGGGGAGCTGTTTTTT. Its translation reads: CASSFSQVDTGELFF.